This T cell receptor (beta chain) was sequenced in a study of identical twins. From the 5' RACE reads, TCRdb called clonotypes with MiXCR, one entry per CDR3 protein. The repertoire holds about 260,000 distinct CDR3 sequences, with about 7% as singletons. As for this clonotype: Its antigen remains unidentified.

Germline V gene sequence: CDR1 DFQATT, CDR2 SNEGSKA (reference sequence). Trimming removed 0 bases from V and 2 bases from J; junction bases left unmatched: 9. This CDR3 is built from 17 residues. Whole-study results and caveats: Memory repertoires showed no such pattern, whereas abundant cord blood beta clonotypes carried fewer insertions.

The same data also contributed to another study, on yellow fever vaccine responses in identical twins.

This chain uses TRBV20-1 with TRBJ2-5, with TRBD2 identical over 10 bases. The sample was memory (CD45RO+) T cells sorted from blood. The origin of this receptor is a woman aged 18-29 years in good health. The CDR3 DNA sequence: TGCAGTGCTAGAGATCTAGGGCTAGCGGGGGCACAAGAGACCCAGTACTTC. Translating gives CSARDLGLAGAQETQYF.